The clone carrying this T cell receptor (beta chain) was observed a few times. The data were obtained in a study of blood T cell repertoires in COVID-19. V was trimmed by 6 bases and J by 1 base, leaving 15 bases between them. The CDR3 runs to 15 residues. CDR1 SNHLY and CDR2 FYNNEI come from the germline V gene. Data came from immunoSEQ multiplex PCR; TCRdb stores just in-frame clones and leaves some out. The sample carries 150,000 to 200,000 clones, 60% to 80% recorded once. This TCR derives from a woman in her forties or fifties who had recovered from COVID-19. Sequenced: PBMCs or T cells enriched from blood (not recorded which). This chain links TRBV2 with TRBJ1-1; tentative D call: TRBD1 (5 bases). The CDR3 DNA reads as TGTGCCAGCAGAAATGGGGGGTTATCGAACACTGAAGCTTTCTTT. It codes for CASRNGGLSNTEAFF.